This passage covers 15 T cell receptor beta chains from one sample sequenced in a study of blood T cell repertoires in COVID-19. TCRdb's table, derived via immunoSEQ multiplex PCR, lists solely in-frame clones and lacks some. The table lists almost 200,000 clones, about 90% of them singletons. The material sequenced was PBMCs or T cells enriched from blood (not recorded which). The receptor set was obtained from a woman in her late teens or twenties who had recovered from COVID-19.

The chain employs TRBV13 and TRBJ2-1, with D possibly TRBD1 on 6 matching bases. There are 13 residues in the CDR3. Deletions cut 5 bases from V and 8 bases from J, with 13 bases between. Germline lookup yields CDR1 PRHDT and CDR2 FYEKMQ (reference sequence). CDR3 region: CASSLRGIHEQFF. CDR3 DNA: TGTGCCAGCAGCCTGAGGGGGATCCATGAGCAGTTCTTC.

V usage is TRBV24-1 and J usage is TRBJ2-2, with 8 bases aligning to TRBD1. This CDR3 is built from 14 residues. After removal of 3 bases from V and 7 bases from J, the junction contained 3 bases not matched to a gene. Germline CDR1 is KGHDR and CDR2 is SFDVKD. The CDR3 is CATSDPTGGGELFF. DNA for the CDR3: TGTGCCACCAGTGATCCAACAGGGGGCGGGGAGCTGTTTTTT.

This clone appeared once. V is TRBV7-6 and J is TRBJ2-5; D not certain. V was trimmed by 5 bases and J by 1 base, leaving 11 bases between them. Germline V CDR1 and CDR2: SGHVS, FNYEAQ. The CDR3 has 14 residues. CDR3 sequence: CASSPYSFQETQYF. In nucleotides, the CDR3 is TGTGCCAGCAGCCCCTACAGCTTCCAAGAGACCCAGTACTTC. Complete variable domain (other parts from reference TRBV7-6 and TRBJ2-5): GAGVSQSPRYKVTKRGQDVALRCDPISGHVSLYWYRQALGQGPEFLTYFNYEAQQDKSGLPNDRFSAERPEGSISTLTIQRTEQRDSAMYRCASSPYSFQETQYFGPGTRLLVL.

J is TRBJ1-3 and V is TRBV7-9; D remains ambiguous. V was pared by 4 bases and J by 4 bases, with 14 bases between. The CDR3 length is 15 residues. In germline, CDR1 is SEHNR, CDR2 FQNEAQ (reference sequence). The CDR3 loop reads CASSSLDIAGNTIYF. The CDR3 DNA reads as TGTGCCAGCAGCTCTTTAGACATCGCAGGAAACACCATATATTTT.

The chain uses TRBV5-8 and TRBJ1-2; D may be TRBD1 (5 bases). The CDR3 contains 15 residues. The V end was cut by 0 bases, the J end by 1 base, with 10 bases between. Germline-derived CDR1 and CDR2 are SGHTS and YDEGEE. The CDR3 DNA reads TGTGCCAGCAGCTTGGGAATCGACAGTAACTATGGCTACACCTTC. Its translation is CASSLGIDSNYGYTF.

This clone was seen more than once but under ten times. This chain joins TRBV7-9 and TRBJ1-1, with D unclear. V lost 2 bases and J 7 bases, leaving 11 bases between the germline ends. CDR1 is SEHNR, CDR2 FQNEAQ, per germline (reference sequence). There are 13 residues in the CDR3. The CDR3, as DNA: TGTGCCAGCAGCTTACTGGTGGGAGATGAAGCTTTCTTT. Its translation is CASSLLVGDEAFF.

This chain links TRBV27 with TRBJ2-3, with a tentative D call TRBD2 (6 bases). This CDR3 region has 16 residues. Germline CDR1 MNHEY, CDR2 SMNVEV (reference sequence). Trimming removed 5 bases at V and 7 bases at J, with 22 bases between. CDR3 protein: CASSLIAVGGTYTQYF. The CDR3, as DNA: TGTGCCAGCAGTCTAATAGCGGTTGGGGGGACTTATACGCAGTATTTT.

This chain uses TRBV7-9 with TRBJ1-1; D unclear. Deletions cut 1 base from V and 6 bases from J, with 15 bases between. The germline gives CDR1 SEHNR, CDR2 FQNEAQ (reference sequence). The CDR3 length is 15 residues. CDR3 coding DNA: TGTGCCAGCAGCTTAGTAGGGAGAAGGATAGCTGAAGCTTTCTTT. It specifies CASSLVGRRIAEAFF.

V is TRBV3-1 (or the pseudogene TRBV3-2) and J is TRBJ2-4; D remains ambiguous. The CDR3 is 14 amino acids. The germline gives CDR1 LGHDT, CDR2 YNNKEL (reference sequence). V lost 2 bases, J lost 1 base, and 6 bases lay in between. CDR3 loop: CASSQPLAKNIQYF. Written as DNA, the CDR3 is TGTGCCAGCAGCCAACCCCTGGCCAAAAACATTCAGTACTTC.

The chain is built from TRBV4-1 and TRBJ2-1; maybe TRBD2 (6 bases). The CDR3 length is 19 residues. Germline V gene data show CDR1 as MGHRA and CDR2 as YSYEKL. The V end was cut by 4 bases, the J end by 7 bases, with 29 bases between. This CDR3 is CASSPQDVRRWTAGNEQFF. CDR3 DNA sequence: TGCGCCAGCAGCCCTCAAGATGTAAGACGGTGGACGGCGGGGAATGAGCAGTTCTTC.

The V call is TRBV9, the J call TRBJ2-7; weak D call: TRBD2 (5 bases). Trimming left V 4 bases short and J 4 bases short, with 15 bases between. The CDR3 has 14 residues. The germline V gene has CDR1 SGDLS and CDR2 YYNGEE. The CDR3 region has the DNA TGTGCCAGCAGCTCAGGAGGAAGCAGATACGAGCAGTACTTC. It yields the protein CASSSGGSRYEQYF. Complete variable domain (other parts from reference TRBV9 and TRBJ2-7): DSGVTQTPKHLITATGQRVTLRCSPRSGDLSVYWYQQSLDQGLQFLIQYYNGEERAKGNILERFSAQQFPDLHSELNLSSLELGDSALYFCASSSGGSRYEQYFGPGTRLTVT.

This rearrangement joins TRBV2 to TRBJ1-6; 12 nucleotides agree with TRBD1. The J segment lost 10 bases and the V segment lost 11 bases, leaving 6 bases of the junction unmatched. Germline CDR1 is SNHLY and CDR2 is FYNNEI. The CDR3 length is 13 residues. CDR3 DNA sequence: TGTGCCTCTACCGGGACAGGGGGCTCACCCCTCCACTTT. It yields the protein CASTGTGGSPLHF.

The rearrangement joins TRBV28 to TRBJ1-4, with 8 nucleotides matching TRBD1. J was trimmed by 11 bases and V by 7 bases; bases with no gene match: 12. CDR1 is MDHEN, CDR2 SYDVKM, per germline. The CDR3 consists of 14 residues. In DNA, the CDR3 is TGTGCCAGCACCACCGGACAGGGAACTTGGAAACTGTTTTTT. It translates to CASTTGQGTWKLFF.

The chain joins TRBV5-1 to TRBJ1-5; 10 nucleotides align to TRBD1. V shed 2 bases, J shed 4 bases, and the junction held 9 bases outside the gene matches. This CDR3 contains 17 residues. From germline, CDR1 is SGHRS and CDR2 YFSETQ. The CDR3 DNA is TGCGCCAGCAGCTTTCGACAGGGGGCGCGGGGGAATCAGCCCCAGCATTTT. Its translation: CASSFRQGARGNQPQHF.

About this clone itself: Mismatch with germline at one junction end may stem from a read error. The chain combines TRBV27 with TRBJ2-2; 8 bases agree with TRBD1. This CDR3 is built from 15 residues. The germline CDR1 and CDR2 sequences are MNHEY and SMNVEV (reference sequence). The CDR3: CASSPTGQGHRGAVF. The CDR3 bases are TGTGCCAGCAGCCCCACTGGACAGGGACACCGGGGAGCTGTTTTT.